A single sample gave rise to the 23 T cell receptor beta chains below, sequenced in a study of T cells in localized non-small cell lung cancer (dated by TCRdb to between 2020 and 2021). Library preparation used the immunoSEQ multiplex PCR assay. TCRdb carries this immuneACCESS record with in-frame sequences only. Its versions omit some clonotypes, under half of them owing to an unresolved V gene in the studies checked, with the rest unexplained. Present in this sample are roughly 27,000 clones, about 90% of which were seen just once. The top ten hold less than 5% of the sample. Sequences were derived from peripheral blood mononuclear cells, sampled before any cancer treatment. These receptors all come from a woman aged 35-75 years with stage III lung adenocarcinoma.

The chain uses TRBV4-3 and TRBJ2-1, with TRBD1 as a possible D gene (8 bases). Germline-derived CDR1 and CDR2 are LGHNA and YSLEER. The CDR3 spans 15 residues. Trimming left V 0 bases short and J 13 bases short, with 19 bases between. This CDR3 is CASSQERTGRDIQFF. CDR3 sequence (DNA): TGCGCCAGCAGCCAAGAACGGACAGGGAGGGACATTCAGTTCTTC.

The chain's CDR3 is CASSFSFSYEQYF. CDR3 in DNA: TGTGCCAGCAGCTTTAGTTTCTCCTACGAGCAGTACTTC. The V gene is TRBV5-4, the J gene TRBJ2-7; D uncertain. The CDR3 spans 13 residues. V lost 2 bases to trimming and J lost 0 bases, with 6 bases between them. Germline values: CDR1 SGHNT, CDR2 YYREEE (reference sequence). The whole variable domain, remainder taken from reference TRBV5-4 and TRBJ2-7, is ETGVTQSPTHLIKTRGQQVTLRCSSQSGHNTVSWYQQALGQGPQFIFQYYREEENGRGNFPPRFSGLQFPNYSSELNVNALELDDSALYLCASSFSFSYEQYFGPGTRLTVT.

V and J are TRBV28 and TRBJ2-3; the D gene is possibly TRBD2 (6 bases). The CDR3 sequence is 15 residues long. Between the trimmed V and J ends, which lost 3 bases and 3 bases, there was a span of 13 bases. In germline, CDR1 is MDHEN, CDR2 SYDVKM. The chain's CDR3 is CASSFRPGGTDTQYF. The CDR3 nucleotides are TGTGCCAGCAGTTTTCGGCCCGGAGGGACAGATACGCAGTATTTT.

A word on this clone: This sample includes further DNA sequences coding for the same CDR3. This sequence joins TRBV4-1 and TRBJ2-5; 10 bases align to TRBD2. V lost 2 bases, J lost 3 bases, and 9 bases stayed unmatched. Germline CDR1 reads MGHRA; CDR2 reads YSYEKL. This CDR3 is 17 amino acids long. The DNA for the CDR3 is TGCGCCAGCAGCCAAACTGTAGCGGGGGGCGGGGAAGAGACCCAGTACTTC. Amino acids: CASSQTVAGGGEETQYF.

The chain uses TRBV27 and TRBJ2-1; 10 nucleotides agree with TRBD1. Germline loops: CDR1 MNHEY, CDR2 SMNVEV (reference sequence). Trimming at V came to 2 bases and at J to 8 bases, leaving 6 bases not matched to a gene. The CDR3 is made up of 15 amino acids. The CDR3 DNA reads TGTGCCAGCAGTTTACGCGGGACAGGGGAGGATGAGCAGTTCTTC. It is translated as CASSLRGTGEDEQFF.

Written as DNA, the CDR3 is TGTGCCAGCAGCTCCTCAGACAACTCCTATGGCTACACCTTC. Its translation: CASSSSDNSYGYTF. The chain couples TRBV6-5 to TRBJ1-2; D remains ambiguous. The germline gives CDR1 MNHEY, CDR2 SVGAGI. The germline V and J ends were trimmed by 6 bases and 4 bases, with 15 bases remaining between them. The CDR3 is made up of 14 amino acids.

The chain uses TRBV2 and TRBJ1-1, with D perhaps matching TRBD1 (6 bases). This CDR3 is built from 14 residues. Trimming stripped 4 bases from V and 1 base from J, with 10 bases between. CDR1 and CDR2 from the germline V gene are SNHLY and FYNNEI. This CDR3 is CASSGRTANTEAFF. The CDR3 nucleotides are TGTGCCAGCAGTGGTAGGACAGCGAACACTGAAGCTTTCTTT.

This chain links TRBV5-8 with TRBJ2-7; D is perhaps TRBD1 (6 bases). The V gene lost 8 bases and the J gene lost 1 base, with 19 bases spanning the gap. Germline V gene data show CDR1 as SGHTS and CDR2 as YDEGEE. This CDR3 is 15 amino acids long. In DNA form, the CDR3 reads TGTGCCAGTTCAGGTGAAGGGGGTCTTTCCTACGAGCAGTACTTC. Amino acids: CASSGEGGLSYEQYF.

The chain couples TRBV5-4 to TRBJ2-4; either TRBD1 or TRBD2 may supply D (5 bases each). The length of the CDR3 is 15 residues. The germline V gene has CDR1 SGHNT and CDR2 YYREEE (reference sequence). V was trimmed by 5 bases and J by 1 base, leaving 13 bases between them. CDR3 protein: CASSMGEGAKNIQYF. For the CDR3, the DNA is TGTGCCAGCAGTATGGGAGAGGGGGCCAAAAACATTCAGTACTTC.

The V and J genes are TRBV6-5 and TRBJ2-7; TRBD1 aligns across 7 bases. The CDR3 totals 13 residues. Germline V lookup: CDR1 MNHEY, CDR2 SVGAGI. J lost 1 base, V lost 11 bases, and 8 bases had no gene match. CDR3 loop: CAPRDRRSYEQYF. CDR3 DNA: TGTGCCCCCCGGGACAGACGATCCTACGAGCAGTACTTC.

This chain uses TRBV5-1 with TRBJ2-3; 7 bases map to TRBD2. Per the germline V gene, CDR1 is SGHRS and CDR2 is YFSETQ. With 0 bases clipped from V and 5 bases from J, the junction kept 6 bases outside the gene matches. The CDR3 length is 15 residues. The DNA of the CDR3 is TGCGCCAGCAGCTTGGTAGGGACGGGGGGAGATACGCAGTATTTT. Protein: CASSLVGTGGDTQYF.

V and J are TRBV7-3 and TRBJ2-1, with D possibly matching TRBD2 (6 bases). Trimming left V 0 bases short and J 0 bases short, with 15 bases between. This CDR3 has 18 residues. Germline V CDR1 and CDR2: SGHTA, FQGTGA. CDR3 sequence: CASSLTSLDYLSYNEQFF. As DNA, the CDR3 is TGTGCCAGCAGCTTAACTTCCTTGGACTACCTCTCCTACAATGAGCAGTTCTTC.

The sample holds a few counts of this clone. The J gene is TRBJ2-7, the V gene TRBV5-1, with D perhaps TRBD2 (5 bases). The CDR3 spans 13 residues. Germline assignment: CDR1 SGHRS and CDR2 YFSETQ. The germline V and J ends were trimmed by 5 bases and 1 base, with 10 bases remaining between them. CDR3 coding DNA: TGCGCCAGCAGGGCGGGCCCTTCCTACGAGCAGTACTTC. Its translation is CASRAGPSYEQYF. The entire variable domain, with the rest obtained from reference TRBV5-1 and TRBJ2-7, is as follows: KAGVTQTPRYLIKTRGQQVTLSCSPISGHRSVSWYQQTPGQGLQFLFEYFSETQRNKGNFPGRFSGRQFSNSRSEMNVSTLELGDSALYLCASRAGPSYEQYFGPGTRLTVT.

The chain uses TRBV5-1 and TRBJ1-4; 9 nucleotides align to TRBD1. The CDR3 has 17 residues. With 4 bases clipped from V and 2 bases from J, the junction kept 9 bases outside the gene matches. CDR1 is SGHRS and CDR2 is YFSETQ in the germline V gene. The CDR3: CASSLSRDRVTNEKLFF. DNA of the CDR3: TGCGCCAGCAGCCTGTCCCGGGACAGGGTTACTAATGAAAAACTGTTTTTT.

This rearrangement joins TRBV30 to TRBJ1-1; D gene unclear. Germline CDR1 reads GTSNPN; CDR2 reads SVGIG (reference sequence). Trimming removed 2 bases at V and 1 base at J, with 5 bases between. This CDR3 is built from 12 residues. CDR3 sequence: CAWSLRNTEAFF. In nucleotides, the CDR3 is TGTGCCTGGAGTCTCCGGAACACTGAAGCTTTCTTT.

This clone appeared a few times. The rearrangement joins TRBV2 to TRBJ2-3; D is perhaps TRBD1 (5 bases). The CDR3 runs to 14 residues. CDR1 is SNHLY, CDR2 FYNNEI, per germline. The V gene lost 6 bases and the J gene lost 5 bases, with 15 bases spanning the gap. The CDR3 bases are TGTGCCAGCAGAGCCTCCTTGACAGTAGATACGCAGTATTTT. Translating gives CASRASLTVDTQYF. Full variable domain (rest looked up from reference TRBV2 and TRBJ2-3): EPEVTQTPSHQVTQMGQEVILRCVPISNHLYFYWYRQILGQKVEFLVSFYNNEISEKSEIFDDQFSVERPDGSNFTLKIRSTKLEDSAMYFCASRASLTVDTQYFGPGTRLTVL.

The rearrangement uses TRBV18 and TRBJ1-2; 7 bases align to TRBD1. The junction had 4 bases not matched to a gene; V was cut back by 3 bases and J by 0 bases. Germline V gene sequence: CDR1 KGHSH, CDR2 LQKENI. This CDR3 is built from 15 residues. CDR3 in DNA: TGTGCCAGCTCACCGAGTCAGGGGGCTAACTATGGCTACACCTTC. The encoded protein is CASSPSQGANYGYTF.

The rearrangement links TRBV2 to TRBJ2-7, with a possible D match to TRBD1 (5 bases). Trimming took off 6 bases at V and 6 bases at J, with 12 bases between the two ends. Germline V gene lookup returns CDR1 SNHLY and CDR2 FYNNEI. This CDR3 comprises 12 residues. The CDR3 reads CASRQEVGEQYF. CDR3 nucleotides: TGTGCCAGCAGACAGGAAGTAGGCGAGCAGTACTTC.

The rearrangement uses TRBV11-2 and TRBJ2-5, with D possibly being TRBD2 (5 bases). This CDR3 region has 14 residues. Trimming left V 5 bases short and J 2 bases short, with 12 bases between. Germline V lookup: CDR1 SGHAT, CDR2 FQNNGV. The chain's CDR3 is CASSRASRQETQYF. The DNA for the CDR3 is TGTGCCAGCAGCCGGGCTAGCAGACAAGAGACCCAGTACTTC.

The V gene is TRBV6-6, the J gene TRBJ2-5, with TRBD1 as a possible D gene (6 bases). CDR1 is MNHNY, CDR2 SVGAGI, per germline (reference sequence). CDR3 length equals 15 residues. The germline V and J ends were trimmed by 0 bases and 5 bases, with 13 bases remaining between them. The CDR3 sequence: CASSYSIGGDETQYF. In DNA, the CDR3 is TGTGCCAGCAGTTACTCGATAGGGGGAGACGAGACCCAGTACTTC.

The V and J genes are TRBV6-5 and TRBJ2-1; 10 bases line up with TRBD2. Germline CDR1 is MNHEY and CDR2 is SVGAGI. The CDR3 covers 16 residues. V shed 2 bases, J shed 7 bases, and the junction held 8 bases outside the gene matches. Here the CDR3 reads CASSYIRAGGLNEQFF. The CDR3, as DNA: TGTGCCAGCAGTTACATCCGAGCGGGGGGGCTGAATGAGCAGTTCTTC.

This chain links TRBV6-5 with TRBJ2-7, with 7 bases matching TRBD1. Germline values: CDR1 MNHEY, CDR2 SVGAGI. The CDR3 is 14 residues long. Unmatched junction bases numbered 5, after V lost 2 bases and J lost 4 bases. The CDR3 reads CASSYGRGNYEQYF. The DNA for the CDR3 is TGTGCCAGCAGTTACGGCAGGGGGAATTACGAGCAGTACTTC.

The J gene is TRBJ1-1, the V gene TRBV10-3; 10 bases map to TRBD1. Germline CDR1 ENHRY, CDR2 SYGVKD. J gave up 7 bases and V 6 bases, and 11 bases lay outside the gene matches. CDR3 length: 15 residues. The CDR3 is CAISFTDRGKSEAFF. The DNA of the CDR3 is TGTGCCATCAGCTTTACGGACAGGGGGAAGAGTGAAGCTTTCTTT.